The 24 T cell receptor beta chains reported below all come from one sample, sequenced in a study of tumor-infiltrating lymphocytes in localized non-small cell lung cancer. The data were produced by immunoSEQ multiplex PCR, yet TCRdb's version contains in-frame clones alone and is incomplete. The sample carries approximately 24,000 clones, approximately 59% recorded once. Sequenced input: lung tumor tissue. The receptors were gathered from a human donor with non-small cell lung cancer.

V is TRBV5-4 and J is TRBJ2-2, with 9 bases fitting TRBD1. CDR3 size: 16 residues. With V trimmed by 0 bases and J by 5 bases, 5 bases remained unmatched. The germline CDR1 and CDR2 sequences are SGHNT and YYREEE (reference sequence). The CDR3 DNA reads TGTGCCAGCAGCTTGGCGGGACAGGGAGGGACCGGGGAGCTGTTTTTT. Protein sequence: CASSLAGQGGTGELFF.

The chain employs TRBV10-3 and TRBJ1-1; possibly TRBD1 for D (6 bases). Germline values: CDR1 ENHRY, CDR2 SYGVKD. CDR3 length: 13 residues. Trimming took off 7 bases at V and 0 bases at J, with 9 bases between the two ends. This CDR3 is CAITTGLNTEAFF. In nucleotides, the CDR3 is TGTGCCATCACAACAGGGCTGAACACTGAAGCTTTCTTT.

The chain joins TRBV7-9 to TRBJ2-1; tentatively, D is TRBD1 (6 bases). The CDR3 loop spans 15 amino acids. Germline loops: CDR1 SEHNR, CDR2 FQNEAQ (reference sequence). The ends were cut back, 5 bases at V and 9 bases at J, with 20 bases in the middle. CDR3 sequence (DNA): TGTGCCAGCAGCGCCCCGGGCCTCAAAGGGGGTGAGCAGTTCTTC. It encodes CASSAPGLKGGEQFF. The full variable domain, its missing parts supplied by reference TRBV7-9 and TRBJ2-1, is DTGVSQNPRHKITKRGQNVTFRCDPISEHNRLYWYRQTLGQGPEFLTYFQNEAQLEKSRLLSDRFSAERPKGSFSTLEIQRTEQGDSAMYLCASSAPGLKGGEQFFGPGTRLTVL.

This rearrangement joins TRBV6-1 to TRBJ2-7; tentatively, D is TRBD1 (6 bases). The V gene lost 8 bases and the J gene lost 3 bases, with 14 bases spanning the gap. Germline V lookup: CDR1 MNHNS, CDR2 SASEGT. The CDR3 sequence is 13 residues long. The CDR3 region is CASERTENYEQYF. DNA of the CDR3: TGTGCCAGCGAGAGGACAGAGAACTACGAGCAGTACTTC.

The DNA for the CDR3 is TGTGCCAGTAGTACTGAAGGGAACTATGGCTACACCTTC. It codes for CASSTEGNYGYTF. This rearrangement joins TRBV19 to TRBJ1-2; D gene ambiguous. This CDR3 spans 13 amino acids. The germline V and J ends were trimmed by 4 bases and 2 bases, with 8 bases remaining between them. The V gene's germline CDR1 is LNHDA and CDR2 SQIVND (reference sequence).

This chain uses TRBV2 with TRBJ1-4; D gene unclear. The CDR3 contains 13 residues. The germline V gene encodes CDR1 SNHLY and CDR2 FYNNEI. Trimming removed 8 bases at V and 10 bases at J, with 17 bases between. As DNA, the CDR3 is TGTGCCAGCTTATATAGGCCGCACACAAAACTGTTTTTT. Amino acids: CASLYRPHTKLFF.

The chain couples TRBV7-2 to TRBJ2-7; D could derive from TRBD1 or TRBD2 (6 bases each). The CDR3 runs to 13 residues. In germline, CDR1 is SGHTA, CDR2 FQGNSA. With 7 bases removed from V and 6 bases from J, the gap between germline ends came to 16 bases. The CDR3 loop reads CASTFGRGLEQYF. The CDR3, as DNA: TGTGCCAGCACCTTCGGACGGGGGCTCGAGCAGTACTTC. The whole variable domain, filled in from reference TRBV7-2 and TRBJ2-7, reads GAGVSQSPSNKVTEKGKDVELRCDPISGHTALYWYRQSLGQGLEFLIYFQGNSAPDKSGLPSDRFSAERTGGSVSTLTIQRTQQEDSAVYLCASTFGRGLEQYFGPGTRLTVT.

Only a few counts were recorded for this clone. V usage is TRBV18 and J usage is TRBJ1-2, with D uncertain. In germline, CDR1 is KGHSH, CDR2 LQKENI. The CDR3 is 13 residues long. Trimming pared 6 bases from V and 0 bases from J, leaving 8 bases between. The CDR3 DNA reads TGTGCCAGCTCCCTTGGGGCTAACTATGGCTACACCTTC. Protein sequence: CASSLGANYGYTF.

Comments on this clone: The sample carries other DNA sequences with the same CDR3. The genes are TRBV5-1 and TRBJ2-7, with D possibly matching TRBD2 (8 bases). The V gene's germline CDR1 is SGHRS and CDR2 YFSETQ. Trimming took off 0 bases at V and 7 bases at J, with 14 bases between the two ends. This CDR3 has 14 amino acids. CDR3 in DNA: TGCGCCAGCAGCTTGGGACAGGGCGGGGGGGAGCAGTACTTC. Translation: CASSLGQGGGEQYF.

The chain uses TRBV11-2 and TRBJ2-1; D is unresolved. This CDR3 has 13 amino acids. The V gene's germline CDR1 is SGHAT and CDR2 FQNNGV. Trimming removed 1 base from V and 4 bases from J, with 5 bases in between. The CDR3 sequence is CASSLGGYNEQFF. The CDR3 coding sequence is TGTGCCAGCAGCTTAGGAGGATACAATGAGCAGTTCTTC.

This chain joins TRBV19 and TRBJ2-5, with D perhaps matching TRBD1 (6 bases). The CDR3 length is 18 residues. Germline V gives CDR1 LNHDA, CDR2 SQIVND (reference sequence). V was trimmed by 5 bases and J by 5 bases, leaving 27 bases between them. The CDR3 coding sequence is TGTGCCAGTAGTCATCCGTTTACCTACTCAGGGGCTCAGGAGACCCAGTACTTC. Its protein is CASSHPFTYSGAQETQYF.

The V call is TRBV19, the J call TRBJ1-1; 7 bases map to TRBD1. CDR1 LNHDA and CDR2 SQIVND come from the germline V gene (reference sequence). This CDR3 spans 15 amino acids. With V trimmed by 4 bases and J by 0 bases, 5 bases remained unmatched. CDR3 DNA sequence: TGTGCCAGTAGTAAAAACAGGGGAATGAACACTGAAGCTTTCTTT. The encoded protein is CASSKNRGMNTEAFF.

This chain uses TRBV5-6 with TRBJ2-2; 8 bases are a match to TRBD1. The V segment lost 1 base and the J segment 5 bases; nucleotides outside the gene matches: 4. Germline assignment: CDR1 SGHDT and CDR2 YYEEEE. The CDR3 contains 15 residues. CDR3 DNA sequence: TGTGCCAGCAGCTTGACAGGGGGACGGACCGGGGAGCTGTTTTTT. Translating gives CASSLTGGRTGELFF.

This clone is a singleton in its sample. For the CDR3, the DNA is TGTGCCAGCAGTTTGGCAACCAGGGATACTGAAGCTTTCTTT. It translates to CASSLATRDTEAFF. The V call is TRBV28, the J call TRBJ1-1; D is perhaps TRBD1 (5 bases). The CDR3 extends over 14 amino acids. Germline lookup yields CDR1 MDHEN and CDR2 SYDVKM. The ends were cut back, 3 bases at V and 5 bases at J, with 13 bases in the middle.

The rearrangement uses TRBV9 and TRBJ2-3; the match to TRBD2 covers 8 bases. The J segment lost 6 bases and the V segment lost 3 bases, leaving 6 bases of the junction unmatched. The CDR3 extends over 14 amino acids. Germline V gives CDR1 SGDLS, CDR2 YYNGEE. The CDR3: CASSASGWSDTQYF. The CDR3 coding sequence is TGTGCCAGCAGCGCTAGCGGGTGGTCCGATACGCAGTATTTT.

V gene TRBV2 combines with J gene TRBJ2-5; D gene uncertain. Germline V gene sequence: CDR1 SNHLY, CDR2 FYNNEI. V was trimmed by 7 bases and J by 4 bases, leaving 4 bases between them. The CDR3 is 10 residues long. Here the CDR3 DNA reads TGTGCCAGCAAAACAGAGACCCAGTACTTC. Translation gives CASKTETQYF. The full variable domain, in which reference TRBV2 and TRBJ2-5 provide the parts outside the CDR3, is EPEVTQTPSHQVTQMGQEVILRCVPISNHLYFYWYRQILGQKVEFLVSFYNNEISEKSEIFDDQFSVERPDGSNFTLKIRSTKLEDSAMYFCASKTETQYFGPGTRLLVL.

V is TRBV6-5 and J is TRBJ1-1; D gene uncertain. The germline CDR1 and CDR2 sequences are MNHEY and SVGAGI. Trimming removed 0 bases at V and 5 bases at J, with 10 bases between. This CDR3 has 14 amino acids. This CDR3 is CASSYSNGRTEAFF. The CDR3 DNA sequence: TGTGCCAGCAGTTACTCGAACGGTCGGACTGAAGCTTTCTTT.

The chain joins TRBV5-1 to TRBJ2-7; the D gene is possibly TRBD2 (5 bases). The ends were cut back, 0 bases at V and 6 bases at J, with 22 bases in the middle. The CDR3 is made up of 17 amino acids. Germline values: CDR1 SGHRS, CDR2 YFSETQ. CDR3: CASSLEGLSWLGGEQYF. The CDR3 coding sequence is TGCGCCAGCAGCTTGGAAGGGTTAAGTTGGCTTGGAGGCGAGCAGTACTTC.

The V gene is TRBV20-1, the J gene TRBJ2-1; no definite D call. V shed 6 bases and J shed 6 bases, with 9 bases lying between them. The germline CDR1 and CDR2 sequences are DFQATT and SNEGSKA (reference sequence). The CDR3 runs to 11 residues. CDR3 in amino acids: CSAVLINEQFF. CDR3 coding DNA: TGCAGTGCGGTGCTGATCAATGAGCAGTTCTTC.

V usage is TRBV5-6 and J usage is TRBJ2-7; D remains unclear. The CDR3 totals 12 residues. The V and J ends lost 5 bases and 11 bases respectively, with 17 bases between them. Germline CDR1 reads SGHDT; CDR2 reads YYEEEE. The CDR3 is CASSRADGPEYF. Written as DNA, the CDR3 is TGTGCCAGCAGTCGGGCAGATGGGCCGGAGTACTTC.

J is TRBJ2-1 and V is TRBV29-1, with 10 positions matching TRBD2. The V segment lost 5 bases and the J segment 3 bases; nucleotides outside the gene matches: 10. Germline assignment: CDR1 SQVTM and CDR2 ANQGSEA. The CDR3 loop spans 16 amino acids. The DNA of the CDR3 is TGCAGCGTTCGGACTAGCGGAGGGCCATTCTACAATGAGCAGTTCTTC. It codes for CSVRTSGGPFYNEQFF.

This clone was detected only a few times. The V gene is TRBV5-1, the J gene TRBJ1-2; 8 nucleotides match TRBD1. Germline V gene lookup returns CDR1 SGHRS and CDR2 YFSETQ. This CDR3 region has 14 residues. The ends lost 0 bases at V and 6 bases at J; junction bases unmatched: 4. The CDR3 sequence: CASSLGQGPDGYTF. CDR3 nucleotide sequence: TGCGCCAGCAGCTTGGGACAGGGGCCGGATGGCTACACCTTC.

For the CDR3, the DNA is TGCGCCAGCAGCTTGGCGCAGGAATATAGCACAGATACGCAGTATTTT. It encodes CASSLAQEYSTDTQYF. The chain carries TRBV5-1 and TRBJ2-3; D not certain. Trimming removed 0 bases at V and 0 bases at J, with 11 bases between. Germline values: CDR1 SGHRS, CDR2 YFSETQ. The length of the CDR3 is 16 residues.

This clone appeared a single time. The CDR3 region has the DNA TGTGCCAGCAGCCGGGGGTCTGGCTCCTACAATGAGCAGTTCTTC. Its translation: CASSRGSGSYNEQFF. This rearrangement joins TRBV14 to TRBJ2-1, with D perhaps TRBD1 or TRBD2 (5 bases each). The V end lost 4 bases, the J end lost 0 bases, and 10 bases lay between the germline ends. CDR1 is SGHDN and CDR2 is FVKESK in the germline V gene. The CDR3 has 15 amino acids.